This T cell receptor (beta chain) was identified in a study of T cells in Graves' hyperthyroidism and ophthalmopathy. Comments on this clonotype: An end of the junction differs from the germline gene, which may be a read error.

The CDR3 has 15 residues. From germline, CDR1 is SGHTA and CDR2 FQGTGA. What was amplified from RNA transcripts were TCR beta CDR3 regions. HTBI primers were used for first-round RT-PCR of the TCR CDR3. TCRdb re-derived calls from the multiplex PCR reads in MiXCR, one entry per CDR3 protein. This table has roughly 840,000 distinct CDR3 sequences, 38% appearing once. The receptor comes from a man aged 18 to 30 with Graves' hyperthyroidism. The specimen sequenced was blood. This chain joins TRBV7-3 and TRBJ1-4; TRBD1 aligns across 7 bases. The CDR3 DNA reads as TGTGCCAGCAGTCCCCGGACAGGCCTATGGGAAAAACTGCTTTTT. This sequence encodes CASSPRTGLWEKLLF.